The 27 T cell receptor beta chains reported below all come from one sample, sequenced in a study of breast tumors, draining lymph nodes, adjacent tissues. Samples came from axillary lymph nodes draining the breast cancer. TCRdb passed the multiplex PCR reads through MiXCR, listing each CDR3 protein once. The sample has about 170,000 distinct CDR3 sequences, about 34% seen once. The specimen sequenced was axillary lymph node tissue. All receptors come from a female donor with breast cancer. Some clones in this sample may be carry-over from other donors' samples.

This clonotype was detected a few times. J is TRBJ2-7 and V is TRBV30; D not resolved. Germline V gives CDR1 GTSNPN, CDR2 SVGIG (reference sequence). This CDR3 has 14 amino acids. Trimming stripped 4 bases from V and 3 bases from J, with 16 bases between. The CDR3 protein is CAWKFKGYNYEQYF. The DNA for the CDR3 is TGTGCCTGGAAATTTAAAGGGTATAACTACGAGCAGTACTTC.

V gene TRBV20-1 combines with J gene TRBJ1-1, with 7 bases lining up with TRBD1. There are 14 residues in the CDR3. The V and J ends lost 3 bases and 4 bases, in that order; junction bases with no gene match: 8. Looked up from germline, CDR1 is DFQATT and CDR2 is SNEGSKA (reference sequence). The CDR3 loop reads CSASWAGGRTEAFF. The CDR3 DNA is TGCAGTGCTAGCTGGGCAGGGGGACGCACTGAAGCTTTCTTT.

This clonotype was seen repeatedly, ten times or more. This rearrangement joins TRBV15 to TRBJ2-4, with 10 bases fitting TRBD2. The CDR3 contains 16 residues. V lost 1 base and J lost 4; bases outside the gene matches: 4. Germline values: CDR1 LNHNV, CDR2 YYDKDF (reference sequence). CDR3 loop: CATSRGDSGGKNIQYF. CDR3 nucleotide sequence: TGTGCCACCAGCAGAGGTGATAGCGGGGGGAAAAACATTCAGTACTTC.

The chain carries TRBV25-1 and TRBJ2-2; tentatively, D is TRBD1 or TRBD2 (5 bases each). This CDR3 has 19 amino acids. The germline CDR1 and CDR2 sequences are MGHDK and SYGVNS. V was cut by 4 bases and J by 3 bases, with 24 bases left in between. The CDR3 is CASSARHRDRTFYTGELFF. The CDR3 DNA reads as TGTGCCAGCAGTGCTAGACACCGGGACCGAACCTTTTACACCGGGGAGCTGTTTTTT.

The V gene is TRBV12-3 or TRBV12-4, the J gene TRBJ2-7; perhaps D is TRBD1 or TRBD2 (5 bases each). The CDR3 sequence is 14 residues long. The V end lost 3 bases, the J end lost 0 bases, and 9 bases lay between the germline ends. CDR3 DNA: TGTGCCAGCAGTTTCGGGGCGGGCTCCTACGAGCAGTACTTC. It codes for CASSFGAGSYEQYF.

Comments on this clonotype: A read error may be the cause here, since a much bigger clone is one base away. The rearrangement links TRBV20-1 to TRBJ2-7, with D perhaps assigned TRBD1 or TRBD2 (5 bases each). Germline CDR1 and CDR2: DFQATT and SNEGSKA (reference sequence). V was cut by 4 bases and J by 12 bases, with 19 bases left in between. The CDR3 sequence is 12 residues long. The CDR3 loop reads CSATGRLKKPYF. CDR3 DNA sequence: TGCAGTGCTACGGGACGGCTAAAGAAGCCGTACTTC.

This clonotype occurred a few times. Possible read error: a much larger clone is one base away. This chain links TRBV12-3 or TRBV12-4 with TRBJ2-7; TRBD2 might be the D (6 bases). The CDR3 loop spans 15 amino acids. Trimming stripped 3 bases from V and 5 bases from J, with 17 bases between. CDR3 region: CASSFVGSGKDEQYF. CDR3 sequence (DNA): TGTGCCAGCAGTTTCGTCGGGAGCGGTAAAGACGAGCAGTACTTC.

The sample holds many counts of this clonotype. The V and J genes are TRBV19 and TRBJ1-2, with 7 bases aligning to TRBD1. CDR1 and CDR2 (germline): LNHDA, SQIVND (reference sequence). CDR3 size: 13 residues. J lost 9 bases, V lost 4 bases, and 8 bases had no gene match. CDR3 protein: CASSNSSTGSYTF. The CDR3 coding sequence is TGTGCCAGTAGTAACTCCTCGACAGGGAGCTACACCTTC.

As for this clonotype: The conserved final phenylalanine or tryptophan is absent from the CDR3, which likely points to a read error. The DNA for the CDR3 is TGCAGCGCTAGCCACGGGGGCAGCAATCAGCCCCAGCATCTT. It codes for CSASHGGSNQPQHL. The chain combines TRBV20-1 with TRBJ1-5; a possible D gene is TRBD1 (6 bases). There are 14 residues in the CDR3. Germline lookup yields CDR1 DFQATT and CDR2 SNEGSKA (reference sequence).

The chain recombines TRBV20-1 with TRBJ1-2; D perhaps matches TRBD1 (5 bases). Trimming stripped 5 bases from V and 4 bases from J, with 11 bases between. Germline CDR1 and CDR2: DFQATT and SNEGSKA (reference sequence). This CDR3 spans 12 amino acids. CDR3 DNA sequence: TGCAGTGCTGTCGACAGTGCCTATGGCTACACCTTC. Protein product: CSAVDSAYGYTF.

In this sample, this clonotype turned up many times. The chain couples TRBV18 to TRBJ1-2, with D hard to call. The CDR3 covers 13 residues. Germline-derived CDR1 and CDR2 are KGHSH and LQKENI. V was trimmed by 2 bases and J by 2 bases, leaving 6 bases between them. The CDR3 DNA reads as TGTGCCAGCTCACCAACCAGGAACTATGGCTACACCTTC. Protein sequence: CASSPTRNYGYTF. The full variable domain, in which reference TRBV18 and TRBJ1-2 provide the parts outside the CDR3, is NAGVMQNPRHLVRRRGQEARLRCSPMKGHSHVYWYRQLPEEGLKFMVYLQKENIIDESGMPKERFSAEFPKEGPSILRIQQVVRGDSAAYFCASSPTRNYGYTFGSGTRLTVV.

The rearrangement uses TRBV7-9 and TRBJ1-2, with D perhaps matching TRBD1 (6 bases). Germline assignment: CDR1 SEHNR and CDR2 FQNEAQ (reference sequence). This CDR3 region has 14 residues. Between the trimmed V and J ends, which lost 3 bases and 4 bases, there was a span of 12 bases. The CDR3 DNA sequence: TGTGCCAGCAGCTTGTACAGGGACGCCTATGGCTACACCTTC. It codes for CASSLYRDAYGYTF.

In the case of this clonotype: This CDR3 is missing its conserved last phenylalanine or tryptophan, likely due to a read error. V usage is TRBV18 and J usage is TRBJ2-1; 8 bases are shared with TRBD2. Germline V gene data show CDR1 as KGHSH and CDR2 as LQKENI. The CDR3 extends over 17 amino acids. V shed 4 bases, J shed 9 bases, and the junction held 17 bases outside the gene matches. CDR3 region: CASSLTGTRSVRGEQFS. Here the CDR3 DNA reads TGTGCCAGCTCACTTACCGGGACTAGGAGTGTCAGGGGTGAGCAGTTCTCC.

The count of this clonotype is one. This may be a read error: a much more frequent sequence differs by one nucleotide. The genes are TRBV6-5 and TRBJ2-1; the D gene is possibly TRBD2 (6 bases). The length of the CDR3 is 15 residues. The V gene's germline CDR1 is MNHEY and CDR2 SVGAGI. CDR3 nucleotides: TGTGCCAGCAGTTCGGGTCTTAGCGGTATAAATGAGCAGTCCTTC. Translated: CASSSGLSGINEQSF.

This clonotype was picked up many times. This sequence joins TRBV20-1 and TRBJ2-7; 10 nucleotides align to TRBD2. The CDR3 is 17 residues long. Germline V gene data show CDR1 as DFQATT and CDR2 as SNEGSKA (reference sequence). J lost 6 bases, V lost 1 base, and 15 bases had no gene match. CDR3 region: CSARGEMGLARRSEQYF. DNA for the CDR3: TGCAGTGCTAGAGGGGAAATGGGACTAGCGAGACGATCCGAGCAGTACTTC.

This clonotype came up many times. This chain uses TRBV28 with TRBJ2-7; TRBD1 or TRBD2 may be the D gene (5 bases each). V lost 6 bases, J lost 6 bases, and 9 bases lay in between. Germline loops: CDR1 MDHEN, CDR2 SYDVKM. The CDR3 totals 11 residues. In DNA form, the CDR3 reads TGTGCCAGCAGCCTTGGGGGCGAGCAGTACTTC. This codes for CASSLGGEQYF.

This clonotype was counted many times. V gene TRBV12-3 or TRBV12-4 combines with J gene TRBJ1-5; TRBD1 agrees at 10 bases. Germline trimming cut 5 bases from V and 7 bases from J; bases unmatched to any gene: 8. The CDR3 sequence is 15 residues long. The CDR3 DNA reads as TGTGCCAGCAGTCCGGGACAGGGGCGGGGGCAGCCCCAGCATTTT. This sequence encodes CASSPGQGRGQPQHF.

The V and J genes are TRBV29-1 and TRBJ2-2; D is possibly TRBD1 (6 bases). Germline V gives CDR1 SQVTM, CDR2 ANQGSEA. The V gene lost 3 bases and the J gene lost 3 bases, with 14 bases spanning the gap. The CDR3 has 15 residues. The DNA for the CDR3 is TGCAGCGTTGACGTGGGGGCGCGTTACACCGGGGAGCTGTTTTTT. Translation: CSVDVGARYTGELFF.

V is TRBV9 and J is TRBJ2-3, with TRBD2 matching 15 bases. V was pared by 3 bases and J by 0 bases, with 5 bases of the junction left unmatched. This CDR3 has 18 residues. CDR1 is SGDLS and CDR2 is YYNGEE in the germline V gene. CDR3 bases: TGTGCCAGCAGCGCGTCTGGACTAGCGGGGGGGAGCACAGATACGCAGTATTTT. As protein: CASSASGLAGGSTDTQYF.

Comments on this clonotype: Because the CDR3 is missing its conserved closing phenylalanine or tryptophan, this is likely a read error. The V call is TRBV29-1, the J call TRBJ2-3, with D perhaps being TRBD1 or TRBD2 (5 bases each). The CDR3 totals 12 residues. In germline, CDR1 is SQVTM, CDR2 ANQGSEA. Written as DNA, the CDR3 is TGCAGCGTTGGGGGGATGGCAGATGCGCAGTATTAT. It specifies CSVGGMADAQYY.

This clonotype was counted ten times or more. The rearrangement links TRBV11-2 to TRBJ2-5; D may be TRBD1 (5 bases). The length of the CDR3 is 13 residues. Between the trimmed V and J ends, which lost 1 base and 9 bases, there was a span of 12 bases. Germline-derived CDR1 and CDR2 are SGHAT and FQNNGV. The CDR3 spells CASSLVQGRAQYF. The CDR3 coding sequence is TGTGCCAGCAGCTTAGTCCAGGGAAGGGCCCAGTACTTC.

On this clonotype itself: Its ends do not fully match the called genes, so a read error is possible. The rearrangement joins TRBV27 to TRBJ2-7; 8 bases align to TRBD1. In germline, CDR1 is MNHEY, CDR2 SMNVEV (reference sequence). The CDR3 has 14 amino acids. This CDR3 is CACSWTGSSYEQYF. The CDR3, as DNA: TGTGCCTGCAGTTGGACAGGGAGCTCTTACGAGCAGTACTTC.

The rearrangement joins TRBV4-3 to TRBJ2-2; 10 nucleotides align to TRBD2. From germline, CDR1 is LGHNA and CDR2 YSLEER. Trimming at V came to 2 bases and at J to 6 bases, leaving 6 bases not matched to a gene. This CDR3 is built from 16 residues. CDR3 coding DNA: TGCGCCAGCAGCCAAAAAACAGCGGGAGGGCCCGGGGAGCTGTTTTTT. This gives the protein CASSQKTAGGPGELFF.

The V gene is TRBV7-9, the J gene TRBJ2-7; 11 bases line up with TRBD1. The germline V gene has CDR1 SEHNR and CDR2 FQNEAQ (reference sequence). This CDR3 contains 16 residues. V was clipped by 5 bases and J by 5 bases; unmatched bases: 11. The CDR3 DNA is TGTGCCAGCAGCAACGGACAGGGGGCGAGGATCGACGAGCAGTACTTC. Its translation: CASSNGQGARIDEQYF. Variable domain in full (rest from reference TRBV7-9 and TRBJ2-7): DTGVSQNPRHKITKRGQNVTFRCDPISEHNRLYWYRQTLGQGPEFLTYFQNEAQLEKSRLLSDRFSAERPKGSFSTLEIQRTEQGDSAMYLCASSNGQGARIDEQYFGPGTRLTVT.

Comments on this clonotype: Mismatch with germline at one junction end may stem from a read error. The DNA for the CDR3 is TGTGCCAGCAGGAGGACAGGGAACCAGGAGACCCAGTGCTTC. Translation gives CASRRTGNQETQCF. V usage is TRBV2 and J usage is TRBJ2-5; 8 nucleotides line up with TRBD1. The CDR3 is made up of 14 amino acids. Germline values: CDR1 SNHLY, CDR2 FYNNEI.

At least ten counts were recorded for this clonotype. The rearrangement uses TRBV5-5 and TRBJ1-3; D unresolved. The CDR3 consists of 17 residues. The V gene's germline CDR1 is SGHKS and CDR2 YYEKEE (reference sequence). V lost 2 bases, J lost 0 bases, and 15 bases lay in between. The CDR3 loop is CASSLKLKTTSGNTIYF. CDR3 coding DNA: TGTGCCAGCAGCTTAAAACTAAAGACTACCTCTGGAAACACCATATATTTT. The variable domain in full, completed from reference TRBV5-5 and TRBJ1-3, reads DAGVTQSPTHLIKTRGQQVTLRCSPISGHKSVSWYQQVLGQGPQFIFQYYEKEERGRGNFPDRFSARQFPNYSSELNVNALLLGDSALYLCASSLKLKTTSGNTIYFGEGSWLTVV.

This clonotype was recorded many times. This chain connects TRBV29-1 to TRBJ1-5, with D unresolved. V lost 6 bases, J lost 5 bases, and 11 bases lay in between. CDR3 length: 12 amino acids. Per the germline V gene, CDR1 is SQVTM and CDR2 is ANQGSEA. The CDR3 loop is CSVGFRDQPQHF. Written as DNA, the CDR3 is TGCAGCGTCGGGTTTAGGGATCAGCCCCAGCATTTT.